These 20 T cell receptor beta chains originate from one sample sequenced in a study of blood T cell repertoires in COVID-19. Here immunoSEQ multiplex PCR was the method, and the copy in TCRdb shows in-frame clones only, minus some. The sample gives about 170,000 clones, around 80% of which show up once; roughly 9% is in the top ten. Input material: peripheral blood. Receptors were obtained from a woman older than 75 with active or convalescent COVID-19.

The chain employs TRBV2 and TRBJ1-5; TRBD1 matches at 10 bases. V lost 3 bases to trimming and J lost 6 bases; unmatched junction nucleotides: 5. CDR1 is SNHLY, CDR2 FYNNEI, per germline. The CDR3 runs to 15 residues. The CDR3 loop is CASSDWDRGPQPQHF. The CDR3 DNA reads as TGTGCCAGCAGTGACTGGGACAGGGGTCCTCAGCCCCAGCATTTT.

The chain recombines TRBV19 with TRBJ2-5; tentative D call: TRBD1 (5 bases). Germline loops: CDR1 LNHDA, CDR2 SQIVND (reference sequence). The CDR3 has 15 amino acids. V was pared by 1 base and J by 3 bases, with 12 bases between. The CDR3 DNA reads TGTGCCAGTAGTATAGTGGGGCTGGGGAAAGAGACCCAGTACTTC. Residues: CASSIVGLGKETQYF.

As to this clone: At one end, the junction sequence differs from germline, possibly due to a read error. J is TRBJ1-1 and V is TRBV12-3 or TRBV12-4; D may be TRBD1 (5 bases). The CDR3 runs to 13 residues. The CDR3 nucleotides read TGTGCCAGCAAAAGCGGGGCCAACACTAAAGCTTTCTTT. Its protein product is CASKSGANTKAFF.

The chain combines TRBV3-1 (or the pseudogene TRBV3-2) with TRBJ1-3, with D unresolved. Deletions cut 1 base from V and 0 bases from J, with 10 bases between. The germline V gene encodes CDR1 LGHDT and CDR2 YNNKEL (reference sequence). The CDR3 contains 16 residues. This CDR3 reads CASSQGGLSSGNTIYF. The CDR3 coding sequence is TGTGCCAGCAGCCAAGGCGGGCTCAGCTCTGGAAACACCATATATTTT.

This clone appeared a few times. The chain combines TRBV5-1 with TRBJ1-1; tentatively, D is TRBD1 (6 bases). This CDR3 is built from 14 residues. Between the trimmed V and J ends, which lost 7 bases and 4 bases, there was a span of 17 bases. Germline-derived CDR1 and CDR2 are SGHRS and YFSETQ. CDR3 region: CASRGAAPGTEAFF. CDR3 nucleotides: TGCGCCAGCCGGGGGGCGGCGCCGGGCACTGAAGCTTTCTTT. The variable domain in full, with the rest retrieved from reference TRBV5-1 and TRBJ1-1, is KAGVTQTPRYLIKTRGQQVTLSCSPISGHRSVSWYQQTPGQGLQFLFEYFSETQRNKGNFPGRFSGRQFSNSRSEMNVSTLELGDSALYLCASRGAAPGTEAFFGQGTRLTVV.

This chain joins TRBV2 and TRBJ2-1; unclear D gene. The CDR3 covers 14 residues. CDR1 and CDR2 (germline): SNHLY, FYNNEI. The germline V and J ends were trimmed by 6 bases and 6 bases, with 15 bases remaining between them. CDR3 residues: CASSPSEASNEQFF. The CDR3 coding sequence is TGTGCCAGCAGCCCAAGCGAGGCCTCCAATGAGCAGTTCTTC. Using reference TRBV2 and TRBJ2-1 for the parts outside the CDR3, the full variable domain is EPEVTQTPSHQVTQMGQEVILRCVPISNHLYFYWYRQILGQKVEFLVSFYNNEISEKSEIFDDQFSVERPDGSNFTLKIRSTKLEDSAMYFCASSPSEASNEQFFGPGTRLTVL.

V and J are TRBV19 and TRBJ1-3; 9 bases are a match to TRBD1. Trimming at V came to 6 bases and at J to 9 bases, leaving 9 bases not matched to a gene. CDR3 length: 14 residues. Germline V gene data show CDR1 as LNHDA and CDR2 as SQIVND (reference sequence). CDR3 in DNA: TGTGCCAGTAGCCTGGCCGGGACAGGGACCACCATATATTTT. This gives the protein CASSLAGTGTTIYF.

J is TRBJ2-3 and V is TRBV7-8, with D uncertain. Trimming stripped 5 bases from V and 5 bases from J, with 11 bases between. The CDR3 contains 13 residues. Germline values: CDR1 SGHVS, CDR2 FQNEAQ. The CDR3, as DNA: TGTGCCAGCAGCCCCCCGAAGCTAGATACGCAGTATTTT. Amino acid sequence: CASSPPKLDTQYF. Filled out from reference TRBV7-8 and TRBJ2-3, the complete variable domain reads GAGVSQSPRYKVAKRGQDVALRCDPISGHVSLFWYQQALGQGPEFLTYFQNEAQLDKSGLPSDRFFAERPEGSVSTLKIQRTQQEDSAVYLCASSPPKLDTQYFGPGTRLTVL.

Here the CDR3 reads CASNGGGVATNEKLFF. For the CDR3, the DNA is TGTGCCAGTAATGGTGGGGGGGTGGCAACTAATGAAAAACTGTTTTTT. The chain uses TRBV19 and TRBJ1-4; the D gene is possibly TRBD1 (5 bases). The CDR3 consists of 16 residues. Deletions cut 7 bases from V and 0 bases from J, with 15 bases between. Germline CDR1 is LNHDA and CDR2 is SQIVND (reference sequence).

The chain joins TRBV6-5 to TRBJ1-2, with D tentatively TRBD1 (5 bases). With 2 bases removed from V and 8 bases from J, the gap between germline ends came to 15 bases. CDR3 size: 14 residues. Germline CDR1 and CDR2: MNHEY and SVGAGI. The CDR3 DNA is TGTGCCAGCAGTTACCAGGGATCCTCTCGGGGCTACACCTTC. Protein sequence: CASSYQGSSRGYTF.

This clone appeared a single time. This rearrangement joins TRBV9 to TRBJ2-5; the D gene is possibly TRBD1 (6 bases). The V gene's germline CDR1 is SGDLS and CDR2 YYNGEE. V was trimmed by 0 bases and J by 5 bases, leaving 11 bases between them. The CDR3 runs to 14 residues. As DNA, the CDR3 is TGTGCCAGCAGCGTAGCAACAGGGTGGGAGACCCAGTACTTC. Protein product: CASSVATGWETQYF.

A note on this clone: At the DNA level, this CDR3 is encoded by other sequences in the same sample as well. The rearrangement uses TRBV11-2 and TRBJ1-1; 8 bases are a match to TRBD1. V shed 5 bases and J 4 bases; nucleotides not matched to a gene: 3. There are 13 residues in the CDR3. The germline V gene has CDR1 SGHAT and CDR2 FQNNGV. CDR3 bases: TGTGCCAGCAGCCCCACAGGGGGCACTGAAGCTTTCTTT. This translates into CASSPTGGTEAFF.

The chain couples TRBV19 to TRBJ1-5; D is possibly TRBD1 (6 bases). The CDR3 covers 13 residues. The V end was cut by 11 bases, the J end by 2 bases, with 13 bases between. Germline CDR1 reads LNHDA; CDR2 reads SQIVND (reference sequence). CDR3 in amino acids: CACSSGGNQPQHF. CDR3 sequence (DNA): TGTGCCTGTTCCTCAGGGGGCAATCAGCCCCAGCATTTT.

This clone was detected only a few times. The rearrangement links TRBV7-8 to TRBJ1-2; perhaps TRBD1 as D (6 bases). V lost 5 bases and J 4 bases, leaving 17 bases between the germline ends. Germline values: CDR1 SGHVS, CDR2 FQNEAQ. CDR3 length: 15 residues. Here the CDR3 DNA reads TGTGCCAGCAGCGTAAACCCACAGGGTTTCTATGGCTACACCTTC. Its translation is CASSVNPQGFYGYTF.

This chain uses TRBV2 with TRBJ2-1; D gene ambiguous. Trimming removed 10 bases at V and 7 bases at J, with 14 bases between. The CDR3 extends over 12 amino acids. In germline, CDR1 is SNHLY, CDR2 FYNNEI. The CDR3 loop reads CATRIRRNEQFF. DNA for the CDR3: TGTGCCACCAGAATCAGGCGAAATGAGCAGTTCTTC.

The chain joins TRBV12-3 or TRBV12-4 to TRBJ2-7; perhaps TRBD1 as D (6 bases). CDR3 length equals 13 residues. The V end was cut by 3 bases, the J end by 4 bases, with 10 bases between. The CDR3 protein is CASSFDRLYEQYF. The CDR3 region has the DNA TGTGCCAGCAGTTTTGACAGGCTATACGAGCAGTACTTC.

This clone was detected a few times. The gene calls are TRBV9 and TRBJ1-4; TRBD1 might be the D (5 bases). CDR1 is SGDLS and CDR2 is YYNGEE in the germline V gene. The CDR3 consists of 14 residues. Trimming stripped 0 bases from V and 8 bases from J, with 11 bases between. CDR3 sequence: CASSVGWGREKLFF. Here the CDR3 DNA reads TGTGCCAGCAGCGTAGGTTGGGGCCGGGAAAAACTGTTTTTT.

The rearrangement uses TRBV19 and TRBJ2-2; TRBD1 is a possible D gene (6 bases). This CDR3 is 16 amino acids long. Trimming pared 3 bases from V and 4 bases from J, leaving 15 bases between. The germline gives CDR1 LNHDA, CDR2 SQIVND (reference sequence). CDR3 DNA sequence: TGTGCCAGTAGTATCGGGAACAGGGTTGCCACCGGGGAGCTGTTTTTT. Encoded protein: CASSIGNRVATGELFF.

The chain recombines TRBV7-8 with TRBJ1-5; 8 bases align to TRBD1. CDR1 and CDR2 from the germline V gene are SGHVS and FQNEAQ. The CDR3 is made up of 15 amino acids. The V and J ends lost 5 bases and 0 bases, in that order; junction bases with no gene match: 3. The CDR3 DNA reads as TGTGCCAGCAGCCAAGGGACAGGTAGCAATCAGCCCCAGCATTTT. Its translation is CASSQGTGSNQPQHF.

This chain joins TRBV13 and TRBJ1-5; TRBD1 might be the D (5 bases). This CDR3 has 13 amino acids. V was trimmed by 6 bases and J by 6 bases, leaving 12 bases between them. CDR1 and CDR2 (germline): PRHDT, FYEKMQ (reference sequence). CDR3 coding DNA: TGTGCCAGCAGTCAGGGAAACGGTCAGCCCCAGCATTTT. Encoded protein: CASSQGNGQPQHF.